The rows below give T cell receptor beta chains drawn from one sample of a study of T cell changes during pregnancy in multiple sclerosis. The data were produced by immunoSEQ multiplex PCR, yet TCRdb's version contains in-frame clones alone and is incomplete. The sample has tens of thousands of clones, approximately 86% seen once. The starting material was CD8+ T cells from peripheral blood mononuclear cells, obtained in the first trimester of pregnancy. Receptor source: a female donor in good health, enrolled as a control in a pregnancy study. Both conserved end residues are part of each CDR3.

>TRBJ1-6|TRBV29-1
CSVPGTGGNSPLHF
>TRBJ2-7|TRBV6-1
CASSLTGSSYEQYF
>TRBJ1-6|TRBV7-2
CASSLTGGRVPLHF
>TRBJ2-5|TRBV4-3
CASSQGPTGEGGETQYF
>TRBJ2-1|TRBV21-1
CASSSSGTSGDNEQFF
>TRBJ2-3|TRBV7-3
CASSPTSGTDTQYF
>TRBJ2-3|TRBV6-5
CASSYSGTGGRDTQYF
>TRBJ2-5|TRBV28
CASSSTGNEETQYF
>TRBJ1-2|TRBV11-2
CASSPPPGQLIDGYTF
>TRBJ2-2|TRBV7-9
CASSQRNTGELFF
>TRBJ1-4|TRBV10-3
CAISEREGVEKLFF
>TRBJ2-5|TRBV2
CASSEVLTPETQYF
>TRBJ1-5|TRBV5-5
CASSLASDNQPQHF
>TRBJ1-5|TRBV4-3
CASSPGDSNQPQHF
>TRBJ2-5|TRBV4-3
CASSLWGGSQETQYF
>TRBJ2-3|TRBV27
CASSLSLAGGYRDTQYF
>TRBJ1-5|TRBV27
CASSLEGQGKQHF
>TRBJ2-5|TRBV30
CAWSVVEQGQTQYF
>TRBJ1-5|TRBV6-5
CASSYSRRQPQHF
>TRBJ2-7|TRBV11-2
CASSPGVYEQYF
>TRBJ2-3|TRBV10-3
CAISESLDTQYF
>TRBJ2-7|TRBV4-2
CASSQDGPGQGAGEQYF
>TRBJ1-2|TRBV30
CAWSVGGMNGYTF
>TRBJ2-1|TRBV7-2
CASSLEGRDYYNEQFF
>TRBJ2-3|TRBV27
CASSSKTSLFTDTQYF
>TRBJ2-2|TRBV6-4
CASSDAGGNTGELFF
>TRBJ2-1|TRBV28
CASSPAGGSYNEQFF
>TRBJ2-1|TRBV15
CATGERGGNEQFF
>TRBJ2-2|TRBV18
CASSPRTGRDTGELFF
>TRBJ2-7|TRBV5-8
CASSLGGTGPEQYF
>TRBJ2-7|TRBV15
CATSREGQGDYEQYF
>TRBJ2-3|TRBV2
CASSESGILAGGTDTQYF
>TRBJ1-5|TRBV28
CASSSDRAYQPQHF
>TRBJ2-7|TRBV7-9
CASRPGLLYEQYF
>TRBJ2-1|TRBV12-5
CASGPPSSNEQFF
>TRBJ1-6|TRBV6-1
CASSDSGTGYSPLHF
>TRBJ2-5|TRBV19
CASGHPGRGQETQYF
>TRBJ1-2|TRBV11-2
CASSLTTGGVEGYTF
>TRBJ2-2|TRBV6-1
CAGWGDTNTGELFF
>TRBJ2-3|TRBV11-2
CASRSSYYTDTQYF